This is a list of T cell receptor beta chains from one sample in a study of cytomegalovirus exposure and HLA in healthy donors. Method: immunoSEQ multiplex PCR; TCRdb's copy keeps in-frame clones and lacks some. The sample lists 210,000 or so clones, 70% to 80% occurring once. The source material was PBMCs. Receptors were obtained from a girl between 2 and 10 years old in good health and CMV-seronegative. Both conserved end residues are part of each CDR3. The D gene is left open where the match is weak. Rows give clone size only sometimes, using once, few, many, or a class for an expanded clone.

j_gene,abundance,d_gene,v_gene,CDR3nt,CDR3aa
TRBJ1-2,few,TRBD1,TRBV10-2,TGCGCCAGCAGTGACTACCTCAGGGACAGCTATGGCTACACCTTC,CASSDYLRDSYGYTF
TRBJ2-7,-,-,TRBV9,TGTGCCAGCAGCGCCGACAGCGGGTACGAGCAGTACTTC,CASSADSGYEQYF
TRBJ2-7,once,-,TRBV7-9,TGTGCCAGCAGCTTAGGGCAGGCACAGTACTTC,CASSLGQAQYF
TRBJ1-3,-,TRBD1,TRBV7-9,TGTGCCAGCACGGAATCACAGGGGGCTGGAAACACCATATATTTT,CASTESQGAGNTIYF
TRBJ1-2,-,TRBD1,TRBV19,TGTGCCAGTAGTATCACCGGGACAGGGAACTATGGCTACACCTTC,CASSITGTGNYGYTF
TRBJ2-7,-,TRBD1,TRBV6-5,TGTGCCAGCAGTTACTCCTCGACAGGGCCTTCCTACGAGCAGTACTTC,CASSYSSTGPSYEQYF
TRBJ1-1,few,-,TRBV6-5,TGTGCCAGCAGCACCGGGTACACTGAAGCTTTCTTT,CASSTGYTEAFF
TRBJ2-7,-,TRBD2,TRBV30,TGTGCCTGGAGGCCGGGACTAGCAGGGGAGCAGTACTTC,CAWRPGLAGEQYF
TRBJ1-4,-,TRBD1,TRBV12-5,TGTGCTAGTGGTCCAGGGACAGGGGAAAGGGGACCTAATGAAAAACTGTTTTTT,CASGPGTGERGPNEKLFF
TRBJ2-7,few,-,TRBV10-3,TGTGCCATCAGTGGGACAGACTACGAGCAGTACTTC,CAISGTDYEQYF
TRBJ2-7,once,-,TRBV7-6,TGTGCCAGCAGCTTAGCACACCCCTTCTACGAGCAGTACTTC,CASSLAHPFYEQYF
TRBJ2-7,few,-,TRBV27,TGTGCCAGCAGTTTGGGGGACACCTACGAGCAGTACTTC,CASSLGDTYEQYF
TRBJ2-5,-,-,TRBV7-6,TGTGCCAGCAGCTTAGCGTGGCAGGCCCGAGAGACCCAGTACTTC,CASSLAWQARETQYF
TRBJ1-2,-,-,TRBV29-1,TGCAGCGTCGGGGGGGACTCTAACTATGGCTACACCTTC,CSVGGDSNYGYTF
TRBJ2-5,-,TRBD2,TRBV7-9,TGTGCCAGCAGCCGGAGAGGGCGCGGGGGGGCCGATGAGACCCAGTACTTC,CASSRRGRGGADETQYF
TRBJ1-1,-,TRBD1,TRBV19,TGTGCCAGTAGTCTTACAGGGGCCCGCCACACTGAAGCTTTCTTT,CASSLTGARHTEAFF
TRBJ1-1,-,-,TRBV19,TGTGCCAGTAGTGAACTAGGGAACACTGAAGCTTTCTTT,CASSELGNTEAFF
TRBJ2-3,-,-,TRBV20-1,TGCAGTGCCGGCGGATCGGATACGCAGTATTTT,CSAGGSDTQYF
TRBJ2-5,-,-,TRBV7-9,TGTGCCAGCAGCCCGCGGGATCAAGAGACCCAGTACTTC,CASSPRDQETQYF
TRBJ2-1,few,-,TRBV7-3,TGTGCCAGCAGCCCAAGGGAGCCGGGCAATGAGCAGTTCTTC,CASSPREPGNEQFF
TRBJ2-1,-,-,TRBV2,TGTGCCAGCAGAGAACTAGACCAACGGCAGTTCTTC,CASRELDQRQFF
TRBJ1-2,-,-,TRBV6-1,TGTGCCAGCAGTGAATGGGCAGAAAAGAATGGCTACACCTTC,CASSEWAEKNGYTF
TRBJ1-1,-,-,TRBV14,TGTGCCAGCAGCCAAGATTTTGGGTCGGCGGGACGCTATGAAGCTTTCTTT,CASSQDFGSAGRYEAFF
TRBJ2-1,-,-,TRBV5-1,TGCGCCAGCAGCTTGTCGGGTTCCTACAATGAGCAGTTCTTC,CASSLSGSYNEQFF
TRBJ2-2,-,-,TRBV25-1,TGTGCCAGCAGTGCGGGCGGGGAGCTGTTTTTT,CASSAGGELFF
TRBJ1-5,-,TRBD1,TRBV10-3,TGTGCCATCAGTGAGTCATTCGACAGGGCGGGACAGCCCCAGCATTTT,CAISESFDRAGQPQHF
TRBJ1-2,-,TRBD1,TRBV5-6,TGTGCCAGCAGCTTACCGACGACAGGGTTGGAAACCTATGGCTACACCTTC,CASSLPTTGLETYGYTF
TRBJ1-2,-,-,TRBV14,TGTGCCAGCAGCCAGTATCAGGGGAATGGCTACACCTTC,CASSQYQGNGYTF
TRBJ1-3,few,TRBD1,TRBV6-1,TGTGCCAGCAGTGGGGTCCGGACAGGCGGTGGAAACACCATATATTTT,CASSGVRTGGGNTIYF
TRBJ2-7,once,-,TRBV5-1,TGCGCCAGCAGCCCGATACAGGATAGCTCCTACGAGCAGTACTTC,CASSPIQDSSYEQYF
TRBJ1-2,-,-,TRBV7-9,TGTGCCAGCAGCTCGTCCAAGGAAGGGGCTAACTATGGCTACACCTTC,CASSSSKEGANYGYTF
TRBJ2-1,-,TRBD2,TRBV29-1,TGCAGCGTTGAAGATCACGAGACTAGCAGATACAATGAGCAGTTCTTC,CSVEDHETSRYNEQFF
TRBJ1-1,few,TRBD1,TRBV30,TGTGCCTGTATTCCCGGGACAGGGGGCGCATTGAACACTGAAGCTTTCTTT,CACIPGTGGALNTEAFF
TRBJ2-5,-,TRBD2,TRBV27,TGTGCCAGCAGTTTAGGCTTTACTAGCGGGAGGGGAGAAGAGACCCAGTACTTC,CASSLGFTSGRGEETQYF
TRBJ1-2,-,-,TRBV5-6,TGTGCCAGCAGCTTGGCAGGGAAGAGCTATGGCTACACCTTC,CASSLAGKSYGYTF
TRBJ2-7,-,-,TRBV20-1,TGCAGTGCCTCACAGGGCCGCGAGCAGTACTTC,CSASQGREQYF
TRBJ1-2,once,TRBD1,TRBV29-1,TGCAGCTTGGGGGACAGGGCGGATGGCTACACCTTC,CSLGDRADGYTF
TRBJ2-2,-,-,TRBV30,TGTGCCTGGAGTGTGGGAGAGACCGGGGAGCTGTTTTTT,CAWSVGETGELFF
TRBJ2-4,-,-,TRBV9,TGTGCCAGCAGCAAGGACCCGAAGGGGATTCAGTACTTC,CASSKDPKGIQYF
TRBJ2-7,-,TRBD1,TRBV19,TGTGCCAGTAGTTTCGGGACAGAGATTTACGAGCAGTACTTC,CASSFGTEIYEQYF
TRBJ2-7,-,-,TRBV29-1,TGCAGCGTCTCCGGGGAGCGTAGCCCCTACGAGCAGTACTTC,CSVSGERSPYEQYF